These T cell receptor beta chains were read from a single sample in a study of T-cell reconstitution after alpha-beta-depleted transplantation in children. TCRdb reanalysed the PCR reads using MiXCR and keeps one entry per CDR3 protein. This table has about 110,000 distinct CDR3 sequences, about 6.4% appearing once. The source was PBMCs, mostly from graft donor cells, collected 360 days after TCRalphabeta/CD19-depleted stem cell transplant. The receptors derive from a male patient between 2 and 15 years old who had a stem cell transplant for acute lymphoblastic leukemia, so the T cells may come from the graft donor. Each CDR3 is given with its conserved first and last residue. The D gene is left open where the match is weak. Some rows mark clone size as missing; the rest say once, few, many or name a class of expanded clone.

size	V	D	J	CDR3	DNA
few	TRBV28	TRBD2	TRBJ2-5	CASSLLSGREETQYF	TGTGCCAGCAGTTTATTAAGCGGGAGAGAAGAGACCCAGTACTTC
many	TRBV9	.	TRBJ2-2	CASSVGGGTGELFF	TGTGCCAGCAGCGTAGGGGGCGGGACCGGGGAGCTGTTTTTT
few	TRBV4-3	TRBD1	TRBJ2-5	CASSQGQGSGETQYF	TGCGCCAGCAGCCAAGGACAGGGGAGTGGAGAGACCCAGTACTTC
many	TRBV10-1	TRBD2	TRBJ2-2	CASSEELAATGELFF	TGCGCCAGCAGTGAAGAACTAGCGGCCACCGGGGAGCTGTTTTTT
many	TRBV6-5	.	TRBJ2-1	CASSPLAVYNEQFF	TGTGCCAGCAGCCCCTTGGCCGTTTACAATGAGCAGTTCTTC
many	TRBV6-2/TRBV6-3	.	TRBJ2-7	CASGRSSYEQYF	TGTGCCAGCGGGAGGAGCTCCTACGAGCAGTACTTC
many	TRBV7-8	.	TRBJ2-1	CASSSRDTSSYNEQFF	TGTGCCAGCAGCAGTCGGGACACTAGCTCCTACAATGAGCAGTTCTTC
.	TRBV6-1	TRBD2	TRBJ2-5	CASTDTASGYHQETQYF	TGTGCCAGCACCGACACGGCTAGCGGTTATCACCAGGAGACCCAGTACTTC
.	TRBV10-2	.	TRBJ2-7	CASIISRESPYEQYF	TGCGCCAGCATAATAAGCCGGGAAAGCCCCTACGAGCAGTACTTC
.	TRBV7-8	.	TRBJ1-4	CASSLYTRNEKLFF	TGTGCCAGCAGCTTATACACGAGAAATGAAAAACTGTTTTTT
.	TRBV7-9	.	TRBJ1-1	CASSFSGHGFTEAFF	TGTGCCAGCAGCTTTTCGGGTCATGGGTTCACTGAAGCTTTCTTT
many	TRBV9	.	TRBJ2-1	CASSRGGVNEQFF	TGTGCCAGCAGCCGCGGAGGGGTCAATGAGCAGTTCTTC
many	TRBV12-3/TRBV12-4	TRBD2	TRBJ2-7	CASSFRGDEQYF	TGTGCCAGCAGTTTTCGGGGGGACGAGCAGTACTTC
many	TRBV5-6	.	TRBJ2-5	CASSLAGGRETQYF	TGTGCCAGCAGCTTGGCCGGAGGGAGAGAGACCCAGTACTTC
many	TRBV28	.	TRBJ1-1	CASSLMSGYMNTEAFF	TGTGCCAGCAGTTTAATGTCGGGGTACATGAACACTGAAGCTTTCTTT
many	TRBV18	.	TRBJ2-7	CASSPPRRGYEQYF	TGTGCCAGCTCACCACCGAGACGGGGCTACGAGCAGTACTTC
.	TRBV13	.	TRBJ1-6	CASSEGWDSYNSPLHF	TGTGCCAGCAGTGAAGGGTGGGACTCCTATAATTCACCCCTCCACTTT
many	TRBV7-2	TRBD1	TRBJ2-7	CASSFWTGGHEQYF	TGTGCCAGCAGCTTCTGGACAGGCGGACACGAGCAGTACTTC